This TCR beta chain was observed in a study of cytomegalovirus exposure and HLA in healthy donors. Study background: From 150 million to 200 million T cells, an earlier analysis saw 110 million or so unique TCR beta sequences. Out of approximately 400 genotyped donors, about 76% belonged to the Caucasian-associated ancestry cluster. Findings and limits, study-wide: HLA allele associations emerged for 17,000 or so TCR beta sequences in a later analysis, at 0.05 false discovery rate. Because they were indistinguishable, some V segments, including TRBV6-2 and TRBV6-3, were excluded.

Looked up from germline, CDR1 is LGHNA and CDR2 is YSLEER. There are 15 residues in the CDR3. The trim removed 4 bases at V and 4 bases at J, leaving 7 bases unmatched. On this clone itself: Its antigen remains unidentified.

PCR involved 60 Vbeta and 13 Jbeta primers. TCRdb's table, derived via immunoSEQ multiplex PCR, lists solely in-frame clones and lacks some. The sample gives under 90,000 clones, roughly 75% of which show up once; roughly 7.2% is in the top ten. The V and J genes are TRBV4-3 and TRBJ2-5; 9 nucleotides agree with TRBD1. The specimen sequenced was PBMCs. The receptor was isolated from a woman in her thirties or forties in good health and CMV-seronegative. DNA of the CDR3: TGCGCCAGCAGCCGAAACAGGGGGCAAGGAGAGACCCAGTACTTC. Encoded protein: CASSRNRGQGETQYF.